These 24 T cell receptor beta chains were sequenced from one sample in a study of shared clonotypes between healthy human individuals. The protocol was immunoSEQ multiplex PCR, while the TCRdb copy is restricted to in-frame clones and leaves out a portion. The sample carries roughly 1,600,000 clones, less than 99% recorded once. Material: naive CD4+ T cells sorted from blood. Documented subset: CD45RA+ positively selected. The receptors were gathered from a man under 40 in good health.

The chain couples TRBV29-1 to TRBJ2-5; possible D gene TRBD1, 6 bases. Trimming pared 7 bases from V and 2 bases from J, leaving 14 bases between. Germline lookup yields CDR1 SQVTM and CDR2 ANQGSEA. The CDR3 loop spans 13 amino acids. The CDR3 reads CSAAGVGQETQYF. In DNA, the CDR3 is TGCAGCGCTGCAGGGGTTGGGCAAGAGACCCAGTACTTC.

This clone was counted a single time. The rearrangement uses TRBV5-6 and TRBJ2-1, with TRBD2 as a possible D gene (6 bases). Germline CDR1 SGHDT, CDR2 YYEEEE. The V end was cut by 4 bases, the J end by 4 bases, with 21 bases between. This CDR3 has 17 amino acids. CDR3 sequence: CASSPWARSGTYNEQFF. The CDR3 region has the DNA TGTGCCAGCAGCCCCTGGGCCAGATCCGGGACTTACAATGAGCAGTTCTTC.

In DNA, the CDR3 is TGCGCCAGCAGCTTGAAGTTGGATACGCAGTATTTT. It translates to CASSLKLDTQYF. The chain uses TRBV5-1 and TRBJ2-3; D is ambiguous. The CDR3 extends over 12 amino acids. Trimming removed 1 base at V and 6 bases at J, with 6 bases between. The germline V gene has CDR1 SGHRS and CDR2 YFSETQ. Supplemented by reference TRBV5-1 and TRBJ2-3, the full variable domain reads KAGVTQTPRYLIKTRGQQVTLSCSPISGHRSVSWYQQTPGQGLQFLFEYFSETQRNKGNFPGRFSGRQFSNSRSEMNVSTLELGDSALYLCASSLKLDTQYFGPGTRLTVL.

This rearrangement joins TRBV28 to TRBJ2-7; the D is unclear. The germline V gene encodes CDR1 MDHEN and CDR2 SYDVKM. The CDR3 is made up of 12 amino acids. V was clipped by 11 bases and J by 6 bases, with 17 bases between them. The CDR3 is CACGSGPREQYF. In nucleotides, the CDR3 is TGTGCCTGCGGAAGTGGTCCCCGCGAGCAGTACTTC.

The chain has TRBV7-5 and TRBJ2-7; whether TRBD2, the table's D call, matches the DNA was not checked. TRBV7-5 is classified as a pseudogene. The CDR3 sequence is 18 residues long. The CDR3 loop reads CVRSPPGLAGGESYEQYF. The CDR3 region has the DNA TGTGTCAGAAGCCCTCCGGGACTAGCGGGAGGTGAGTCCTACGAGCAGTACTTC.

V usage is TRBV5-4 and J usage is TRBJ2-5; 7 bases line up with TRBD2. Per the germline V gene, CDR1 is SGHNT and CDR2 is YYREEE (reference sequence). There are 14 residues in the CDR3. Losses at the gene ends were 4 bases for V and 0 bases for J; bases not matched to a gene: 3. The CDR3 protein is CASSEGGYQETQYF. As DNA, the CDR3 is TGTGCCAGCAGCGAGGGAGGGTACCAAGAGACCCAGTACTTC.

The chain recombines TRBV5-1 with TRBJ1-2, with TRBD1 matching over 8 bases. After removal of 2 bases from V and 8 bases from J, the junction contained 14 bases not matched to a gene. The CDR3 has 16 residues. The V gene's germline CDR1 is SGHRS and CDR2 YFSETQ. The CDR3 coding sequence is TGCGCCAGCAGCTTTGGACAGGGCCCTCTAATTGGGGGCTACACCTTC. Translation gives CASSFGQGPLIGGYTF.

V gene TRBV5-1 combines with J gene TRBJ2-2; D may be TRBD1 (6 bases). This CDR3 spans 14 amino acids. V was shortened by 4 bases and J by 6 bases, with 13 bases between the two germline ends. Germline CDR1 and CDR2: SGHRS and YFSETQ. The CDR3 DNA follows: TGCGCCAGCAGCCATCAGGGGTCCCCCGGGGAGCTGTTTTTT. Its translation: CASSHQGSPGELFF.

The chain combines TRBV11-3 with TRBJ1-1; weak D call: TRBD1 (5 bases). This CDR3 region has 12 residues. Germline V lookup: CDR1 SGHNT, CDR2 YENEEA. V lost 8 bases and J 7 bases, leaving 14 bases between the germline ends. The chain's CDR3 is CASSGGIGEAFF. The CDR3 DNA sequence: TGTGCCAGCTCTGGGGGGATTGGTGAAGCTTTCTTT.

The chain carries TRBV10-2 and TRBJ1-1; no clear D gene. Germline assignment: CDR1 WSHSY and CDR2 SAAADI. The length of the CDR3 is 14 residues. Trimming took 6 bases from V and 1 from J, leaving 12 bases between them. CDR3 in amino acids: CASSLGRTNTEAFF. DNA of the CDR3: TGCGCCAGCAGCCTCGGGAGGACGAACACTGAAGCTTTCTTT.

The chain carries TRBV6-9 and TRBJ2-7; TRBD2 aligns across 7 bases. Germline V lookup: CDR1 MNHGY, CDR2 SVAAGI. Unmatched junction bases numbered 2, after V lost 5 bases and J lost 1 base. The length of the CDR3 is 13 residues. CDR3 region: CASSASGSYEQYF. The CDR3 DNA sequence: TGTGCCAGCAGTGCTAGCGGTTCCTACGAGCAGTACTTC.

The chain links TRBV7-8 to TRBJ2-7; D unresolved. This CDR3 has 13 residues. The V end lost 2 bases, the J end lost 3 bases, and 8 bases lay between the germline ends. CDR1 is SGHVS and CDR2 is FQNEAQ in the germline V gene. Written as DNA, the CDR3 is TGTGCCAGCAGCTTAAACAGAAACTACGAGCAGTACTTC. Amino acid sequence: CASSLNRNYEQYF.

This chain joins TRBV28 and TRBJ2-1, with 9 bases identical to TRBD2. With 5 bases clipped from V and 9 bases from J, the junction kept 11 bases outside the gene matches. The CDR3 loop spans 15 amino acids. Germline assignment: CDR1 MDHEN and CDR2 SYDVKM. CDR3 DNA: TGTGCCAGCAGTCCCCGGGGTAGCGGGAGAATTGAGCAGTTCTTC. Encoded protein: CASSPRGSGRIEQFF.

The J gene is TRBJ2-7, the V gene TRBV4-1; no clear D gene. This CDR3 has 16 residues. The ends were cut back, 1 base at V and 1 base at J, with 14 bases in the middle. Germline V gives CDR1 MGHRA, CDR2 YSYEKL. The DNA of the CDR3 is TGCGCCAGCAGCCAAGCCCTAGGAGTTGGTTCCTACGAGCAGTACTTC. Translating gives CASSQALGVGSYEQYF.

The chain combines TRBV7-8 with TRBJ1-3; TRBD1 matches at 7 bases. The CDR3 is 17 residues long. Germline V gene data show CDR1 as SGHVS and CDR2 as FQNEAQ. The ends lost 1 base at V and 2 bases at J; junction bases unmatched: 8. In DNA, the CDR3 is TGTGCCAGCAGCTTAGAATGGGAGGGGGCGGCTGGAAACACCATATATTTT. Its protein product is CASSLEWEGAAGNTIYF.

This chain joins TRBV7-2 and TRBJ2-7; no firm D call. The germline CDR1 and CDR2 sequences are SGHTA and FQGNSA. The CDR3 loop spans 13 amino acids. Between the trimmed V and J ends, which lost 1 base and 3 bases, there was a span of 7 bases. The CDR3 sequence is CASSLETRYEQYF. The CDR3 nucleotides are TGTGCCAGCAGCTTAGAAACCCGCTACGAGCAGTACTTC.

V and J are TRBV7-9 and TRBJ2-3; the match to TRBD2 covers 11 bases. Trimming at V came to 6 bases and at J to 4 bases, leaving 3 bases not matched to a gene. Germline values: CDR1 SEHNR, CDR2 FQNEAQ (reference sequence). The CDR3 has 14 amino acids. The CDR3 is CASRLLAGADTQYF. As DNA, the CDR3 is TGTGCCAGCAGACTACTAGCGGGAGCAGATACGCAGTATTTT. The full variable domain, with the rest looked up from reference TRBV7-9 and TRBJ2-3, is DTGVSQNPRHKITKRGQNVTFRCDPISEHNRLYWYRQTLGQGPEFLTYFQNEAQLEKSRLLSDRFSAERPKGSFSTLEIQRTEQGDSAMYLCASRLLAGADTQYFGPGTRLTVL.

This chain joins TRBV6-1 and TRBJ2-7, with 10 positions matching TRBD1. Germline CDR1 is MNHNS and CDR2 is SASEGT. Trimming cost V 8 bases and J 4 bases; bases outside gene matches: 5. The CDR3 contains 13 residues. The CDR3 sequence: CASEGGQGYEQYF. CDR3 DNA sequence: TGTGCCAGCGAGGGGGGACAGGGGTACGAGCAGTACTTC.

Comments on this clone: In the same sample, other DNA sequences code for this CDR3. The chain couples TRBV9 to TRBJ1-3; unclear D gene. The V gene lost 2 bases and the J gene lost 0 bases, with 6 bases spanning the gap. CDR3 length equals 14 residues. Germline V CDR1 and CDR2: SGDLS, YYNGEE. This CDR3 is CASSVLSSGNTIYF. In DNA form, the CDR3 reads TGTGCCAGCAGCGTCCTAAGCTCTGGAAACACCATATATTTT.

The chain employs TRBV10-3 and TRBJ1-5, with 9 nucleotides matching TRBD1. Looked up from germline, CDR1 is ENHRY and CDR2 is SYGVKD. The CDR3 loop spans 15 amino acids. Trimming removed 5 bases from V and 1 base from J; junction bases left unmatched: 3. The CDR3 spells CAISKGTGSNQPQHF. The CDR3 nucleotides read TGTGCCATCAGTAAAGGGACAGGGAGCAATCAGCCCCAGCATTTT.

Of note for this clone: This sample includes further DNA sequences coding for the same CDR3. This chain connects TRBV6-5 to TRBJ2-1, with D tentatively TRBD2 (6 bases). CDR1 and CDR2 (germline): MNHEY, SVGAGI. This CDR3 region has 13 residues. Between the trimmed V and J ends, which lost 5 bases and 4 bases, there was a span of 9 bases. CDR3: CASSRDSYNEQFF. CDR3 bases: TGTGCCAGCAGTAGGGACTCTTACAATGAGCAGTTCTTC.

This chain joins TRBV9 and TRBJ1-3, with D tentatively TRBD1 (6 bases). The CDR3 is 15 amino acids. Trimming took 3 bases from V and 4 from J, leaving 14 bases between them. Germline lookup yields CDR1 SGDLS and CDR2 YYNGEE. The CDR3 DNA is TGTGCCAGCAGCGCCTCGGGACAATCAGGAAACACCATATATTTT. The encoded protein is CASSASGQSGNTIYF.

The J gene is TRBJ2-6, the V gene TRBV5-1; tentatively, D is TRBD1 (6 bases). The CDR3 runs 16 residues. The V gene's germline CDR1 is SGHRS and CDR2 YFSETQ. V shed 2 bases and J shed 2 bases, with 11 bases lying between them. CDR3 in amino acids: CASSFGQSAGANVLTF. CDR3 in DNA: TGCGCCAGCAGCTTTGGACAGTCTGCTGGGGCCAACGTCCTGACTTTC.

The CDR3 bases are TGTGCCAGCAGCTTAAGGGGTAGCGGGAGCGAGCAGTACTTC. Translated: CASSLRGSGSEQYF. V gene TRBV7-3 combines with J gene TRBJ2-7, with 9 bases matching TRBD2. This CDR3 has 14 residues. The germline gives CDR1 SGHTA, CDR2 FQGTGA. V dropped 1 base and J dropped 6; count of bases not matched to a gene: 4. The variable domain in full, with the rest retrieved from reference TRBV7-3 and TRBJ2-7, is GAGVSQTPSNKVTEKGKYVELRCDPISGHTALYWYRQSLGQGPEFLIYFQGTGAADDSGLPNDRFFAVRPEGSVSTLKIQRTERGDSAVYLCASSLRGSGSEQYFGPGTRLTVT.